The sequence of this T cell receptor (beta chain) was determined in a study of cytomegalovirus exposure and HLA in healthy donors. The CDR3 runs 15 residues. Trimming stripped 3 bases from V and 6 bases from J, with 18 bases between. CDR1 and CDR2 from the germline V gene are MDHEN and SYDVKM. TCRdb's copy holds only in-frame clones and misses some; the assay was immunoSEQ multiplex PCR. The sample has 200,000 to 250,000 clones, 80% to 85% seen once. In regard to this clone: Its antigen is undetermined.

Study-level results: Reported performance of the classifier showed diagnosis of cytomegalovirus status with high specificity and sensitivity.

The sequenced sample consisted of PBMCs. The chain joins TRBV28 to TRBJ2-7; a possible D gene is TRBD2 (5 bases). This TCR derives from a woman in her twenties or thirties in good health and CMV-seropositive. The CDR3 region has the DNA TGTGCCAGCAGTTTCAGGTTCCGGGGTCATGGCGAGCAGTACTTC. It encodes CASSFRFRGHGEQYF. Full variable domain (missing parts from reference TRBV28 and TRBJ2-7): DVKVTQSSRYLVKRTGEKVFLECVQDMDHENMFWYRQDPGLGLRLIYFSYDVKMKEKGDIPEGYSVSREKKERFSLILESASTNQTSMYLCASSFRFRGHGEQYFGPGTRLTVT.